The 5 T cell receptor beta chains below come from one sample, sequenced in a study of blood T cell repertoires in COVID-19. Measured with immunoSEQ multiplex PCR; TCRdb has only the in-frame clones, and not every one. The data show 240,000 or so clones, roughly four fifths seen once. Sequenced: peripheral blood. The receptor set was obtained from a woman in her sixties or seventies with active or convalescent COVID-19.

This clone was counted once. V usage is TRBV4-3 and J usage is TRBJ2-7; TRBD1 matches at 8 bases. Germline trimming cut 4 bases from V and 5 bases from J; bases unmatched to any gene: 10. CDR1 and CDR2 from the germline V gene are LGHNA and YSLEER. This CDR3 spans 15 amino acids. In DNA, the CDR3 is TGCGCCAGCAGCCGGGCGGGACAGGTGGAGGACGAGCAGTACTTC. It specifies CASSRAGQVEDEQYF.

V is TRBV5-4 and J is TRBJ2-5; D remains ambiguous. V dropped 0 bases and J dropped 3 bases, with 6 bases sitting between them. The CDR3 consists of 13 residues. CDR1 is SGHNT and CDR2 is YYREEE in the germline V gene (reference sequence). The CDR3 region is CASSLGLKETQYF. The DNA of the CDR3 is TGTGCCAGCAGCTTGGGACTTAAAGAGACCCAGTACTTC.

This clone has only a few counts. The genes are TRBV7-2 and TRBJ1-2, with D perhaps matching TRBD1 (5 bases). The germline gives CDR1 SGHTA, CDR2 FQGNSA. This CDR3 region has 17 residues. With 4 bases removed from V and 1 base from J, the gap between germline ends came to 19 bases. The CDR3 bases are TGTGCCAGCAGCTCCAGCAGTGGCAGGGCCTTTAACTATGGCTACACCTTC. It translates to CASSSSSGRAFNYGYTF.

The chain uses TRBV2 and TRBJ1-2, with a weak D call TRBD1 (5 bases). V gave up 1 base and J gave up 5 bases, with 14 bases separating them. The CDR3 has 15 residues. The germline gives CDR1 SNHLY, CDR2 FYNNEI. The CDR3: CASSEVGRALYGYTF. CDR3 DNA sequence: TGTGCCAGCAGTGAAGTGGGCAGGGCTTTATATGGCTACACCTTC.

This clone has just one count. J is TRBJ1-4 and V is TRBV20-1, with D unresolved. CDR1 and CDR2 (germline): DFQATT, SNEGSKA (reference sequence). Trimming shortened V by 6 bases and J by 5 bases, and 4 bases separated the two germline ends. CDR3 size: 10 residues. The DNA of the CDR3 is TGCAGTGCCTACAATGAAAAACTGTTTTTT. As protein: CSAYNEKLFF.